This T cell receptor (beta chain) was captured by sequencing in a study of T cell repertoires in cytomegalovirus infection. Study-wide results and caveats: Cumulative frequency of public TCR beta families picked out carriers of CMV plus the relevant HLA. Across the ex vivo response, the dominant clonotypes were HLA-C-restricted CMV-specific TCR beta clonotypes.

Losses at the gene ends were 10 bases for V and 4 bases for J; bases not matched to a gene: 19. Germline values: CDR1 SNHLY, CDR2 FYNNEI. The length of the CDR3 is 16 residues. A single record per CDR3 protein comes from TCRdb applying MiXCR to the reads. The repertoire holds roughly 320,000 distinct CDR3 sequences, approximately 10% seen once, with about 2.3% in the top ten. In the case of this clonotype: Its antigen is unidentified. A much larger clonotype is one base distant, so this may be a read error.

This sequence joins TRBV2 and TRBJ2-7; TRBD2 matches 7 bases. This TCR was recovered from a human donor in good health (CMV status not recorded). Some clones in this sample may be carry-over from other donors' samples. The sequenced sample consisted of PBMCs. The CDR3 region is CANRPSSSGPLYEQYV. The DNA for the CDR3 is TGTGCCAACAGGCCTTCCTCTAGCGGCCCTCTTTACGAGCAGTACGTC.